A single sample is the source of the 22 T cell receptor beta chains below, sequenced in a study of blood T cell repertoires in COVID-19 (dated by TCRdb to the early 2020s). The library was prepared using the immunoSEQ multiplex PCR assay. TCRdb's version of the immuneACCESS table is confined to in-frame rearrangements and falls short of the full clone set. An unresolved V gene accounts for under half of the shortfall where checked; the remainder is of unknown origin. Here the sample has approximately 150,000 clones; roughly nine tenths occur a single time. About 1.5% of the sample belongs to the ten largest clones. Sequenced: peripheral blood. The receptors shown here come from a human donor in a cohort sampled during active COVID-19.

The chain carries TRBV10-3 and TRBJ1-2; D gene ambiguous. Trimming pared 8 bases from V and 4 bases from J, leaving 17 bases between. CDR1 ENHRY and CDR2 SYGVKD come from the germline V gene. The CDR3 runs to 14 residues. CDR3 sequence: CAIPDGLRLYGYTF. The CDR3 DNA reads as TGTGCCATCCCTGACGGCCTGAGACTCTATGGCTACACCTTC.

The chain joins TRBV19 to TRBJ1-4; perhaps TRBD1 as D (5 bases). V lost 5 bases, J lost 8 bases, and 15 bases lay in between. Germline assignment: CDR1 LNHDA and CDR2 SQIVND (reference sequence). CDR3 length: 14 residues. CDR3 in DNA: TGTGCCAGTAGTCCGACAGTAATGGGGGAAAAACTGTTTTTT. This encodes CASSPTVMGEKLFF. The whole variable domain, remainder taken from reference TRBV19 and TRBJ1-4, is DGGITQSPKYLFRKEGQNVTLSCEQNLNHDAMYWYRQDPGQGLRLIYYSQIVNDFQKGDIAEGYSVSREKKESFPLTVTSAQKNPTAFYLCASSPTVMGEKLFFGSGTQLSVL.

This chain uses TRBV21-1 with TRBJ1-1. TRBV21-1 is a documented pseudogene. The CDR3 consists of 16 residues. CDR3 residues: CASTKAKGRGTGEAFF. The CDR3 DNA reads as TGTGCCAGCACCAAAGCCAAAGGTCGGGGGACCGGTGAAGCTTTCTTT.

The chain has TRBV18 and TRBJ2-6; TRBD2 is a possible D gene (6 bases). The germline V gene has CDR1 KGHSH and CDR2 LQKENI. The CDR3 sequence is 17 residues long. Trimming cost V 1 base and J 0 bases, with 10 bases left between them. As DNA, the CDR3 is TGTGCCAGCTCACCACTGGGACTTATCTCTGGGGCCAACGTCCTGACTTTC. It encodes CASSPLGLISGANVLTF.

The rearrangement uses TRBV7-2 and TRBJ2-3; D uncertain. V shed 5 bases and J shed 5 bases, with 8 bases lying between them. Per germline, CDR1 SGHTA and CDR2 FQGNSA. This CDR3 comprises 12 residues. The CDR3 here is CASSPARDTQYF. The CDR3 region has the DNA TGTGCCAGCAGCCCCGCTAGAGATACGCAGTATTTT.

This rearrangement joins TRBV7-8 to TRBJ1-2, with D possibly TRBD1 on 6 matching bases. Germline CDR1 is SGHVS and CDR2 is FQNEAQ. V shed 0 bases and J shed 0 bases, with 8 bases lying between them. The CDR3 consists of 15 residues. The CDR3 is CASSLAGAANYGYTF. The CDR3 coding sequence is TGTGCCAGCAGCTTAGCGGGGGCGGCTAACTATGGCTACACCTTC. Together with reference TRBV7-8 and TRBJ1-2, the CDR3 gives the full variable domain: GAGVSQSPRYKVAKRGQDVALRCDPISGHVSLFWYQQALGQGPEFLTYFQNEAQLDKSGLPSDRFFAERPEGSVSTLKIQRTQQEDSAVYLCASSLAGAANYGYTFGSGTRLTVV.

Concerning this clone: Other nucleotide sequences from this sample produce the same CDR3. The chain uses TRBV15 and TRBJ2-5, with D possibly TRBD2 on 6 matching bases. Per germline, CDR1 LNHNV and CDR2 YYDKDF (reference sequence). With 0 bases removed from V and 0 bases from J, the gap between germline ends came to 8 bases. CDR3 size: 15 residues. The CDR3 sequence: CATSRDRGYQETQYF. The DNA of the CDR3 is TGTGCCACCAGCAGAGATCGGGGGTACCAAGAGACCCAGTACTTC.

The CDR3 sequence: CASTRDRGHQPQHF. As DNA, the CDR3 is TGTGCCAGTACCCGGGACAGGGGCCATCAGCCCCAGCATTTT. The chain employs TRBV19 and TRBJ1-5, with 10 bases matching TRBD1. The CDR3 has 14 amino acids. Germline V gene data show CDR1 as LNHDA and CDR2 as SQIVND (reference sequence). Losses at the gene ends were 7 bases for V and 5 bases for J; bases not matched to a gene: 5.

The chain uses TRBV9 and TRBJ1-2, with TRBD1 as a possible D gene (6 bases). V dropped 3 bases and J dropped 7 bases, with 16 bases sitting between them. Per germline, CDR1 SGDLS and CDR2 YYNGEE. This CDR3 contains 14 residues. CDR3 sequence (DNA): TGTGCCAGCAGCGCCCTCGGGACATTCGGTGGCTACACCTTC. This codes for CASSALGTFGGYTF.

This clone came up once. The chain joins TRBV7-8 to TRBJ1-1; 9 bases align to TRBD1. The junction had 10 bases not matched to a gene; V was cut back by 7 bases and J by 4 bases. This CDR3 contains 15 residues. The germline gives CDR1 SGHVS, CDR2 FQNEAQ. The CDR3: CASTETGGYSTEAFF. CDR3 bases: TGTGCCAGCACCGAAACAGGGGGCTATAGCACTGAAGCTTTCTTT.

This clone appeared once. V usage is TRBV5-1 and J usage is TRBJ1-4, with D maybe TRBD1 (6 bases). V was clipped by 4 bases and J by 0 bases, with 13 bases between them. CDR1 and CDR2 (germline): SGHRS, YFSETQ. This CDR3 spans 16 amino acids. In nucleotides, the CDR3 is TGCGCCAGCAGCAGCGGGACAATTACAACTAATGAAAAACTGTTTTTT. It specifies CASSSGTITTNEKLFF.

The V gene is TRBV19, the J gene TRBJ2-2, with TRBD2 as a possible D gene (6 bases). Trimming shortened V by 10 bases and J by 3 bases, and 15 bases separated the two germline ends. CDR3 length: 14 amino acids. CDR1 is LNHDA and CDR2 is SQIVND in the germline V gene (reference sequence). CDR3 in amino acids: CATNTGDHTGELFF. The CDR3, as DNA: TGTGCCACTAATACGGGGGACCACACCGGGGAGCTGTTTTTT.

CDR3 region: CASSEFGTVNEQFF. The CDR3 DNA is TGTGCCAGCAGTGAATTTGGGACAGTTAATGAGCAGTTCTTC. V usage is TRBV25-1 and J usage is TRBJ2-1, with 7 bases identical to TRBD1. J lost 7 bases, V lost 1 base, and 4 bases had no gene match. This CDR3 is built from 14 residues. Germline lookup yields CDR1 MGHDK and CDR2 SYGVNS. The full variable domain, in which reference TRBV25-1 and TRBJ2-1 provide the parts outside the CDR3, is EADIYQTPRYLVIGTGKKITLECSQTMGHDKMYWYQQDPGMELHLIHYSYGVNSTEKGDLSSESTVSRIRTEHFPLTLESARPSHTSQYLCASSEFGTVNEQFFGPGTRLTVL.

This clone has just one count. The CDR3: CASSPMGGHTEAFF. The CDR3 DNA reads as TGTGCCAGTAGTCCGATGGGGGGGCACACTGAAGCTTTCTTT. The chain couples TRBV19 to TRBJ1-1; a possible D gene is TRBD1 (6 bases). The CDR3 is 14 residues long. Trimming cost V 5 bases and J 3 bases, with 13 bases left between them. Per germline, CDR1 LNHDA and CDR2 SQIVND (reference sequence).

The CDR3 is CASSWIAGMVTDTQYF. The CDR3 bases are TGTGCCAGCAGTTGGATAGCGGGGATGGTCACAGATACGCAGTATTTT. The rearrangement joins TRBV6-6 to TRBJ2-3; 8 nucleotides match TRBD2. The J segment lost 2 bases and the V segment lost 4 bases, leaving 8 bases of the junction unmatched. The CDR3 sequence is 16 residues long. Germline V gene lookup returns CDR1 MNHNY and CDR2 SVGAGI (reference sequence).

This clone turned up a few times. This chain joins TRBV9 and TRBJ1-2; 7 bases map to TRBD1. The germline CDR1 and CDR2 sequences are SGDLS and YYNGEE. After removal of 4 bases from V and 2 bases from J, the junction contained 14 bases not matched to a gene. The CDR3 spans 17 residues. The CDR3 DNA is TGTGCCAGCAGCCACTACGAAACGGGGACAGAAAACTATGGCTACACCTTC. Its translation is CASSHYETGTENYGYTF.

The V call is TRBV27, the J call TRBJ2-7; 8 bases are shared with TRBD1. V shed 4 bases, J shed 3 bases, and the junction held 17 bases outside the gene matches. This CDR3 spans 18 amino acids. CDR1 is MNHEY, CDR2 SMNVEV, per germline (reference sequence). The CDR3 sequence: CASSWHQLRGQGLYEQYF. The CDR3 nucleotides are TGTGCCAGCAGTTGGCACCAGCTTCGCGGACAGGGACTCTACGAGCAGTACTTC.

V gene TRBV7-9 combines with J gene TRBJ2-2; D is perhaps TRBD2 (6 bases). This CDR3 spans 17 amino acids. V lost 1 base, J lost 1 base, and 13 bases lay in between. Germline assignment: CDR1 SEHNR and CDR2 FQNEAQ (reference sequence). DNA for the CDR3: TGTGCCAGCAGCTTAGTGGGAGGCGGGGTGAACACCGGGGAGCTGTTTTTT. This codes for CASSLVGGGVNTGELFF.

The chain recombines TRBV20-1 with TRBJ2-1; the D is unclear. With 3 bases removed from V and 1 base from J, the gap between germline ends came to 7 bases. Germline assignment: CDR1 DFQATT and CDR2 SNEGSKA (reference sequence). The CDR3 extends over 13 amino acids. Here the CDR3 DNA reads TGCAGTGCTAGTATCGGTTCCTACAATGAGCAGTTCTTC. Its translation: CSASIGSYNEQFF.

This clone was seen once. The chain combines TRBV19 with TRBJ1-5; D is possibly TRBD1 (6 bases). Germline V CDR1 and CDR2: LNHDA, SQIVND (reference sequence). Deletions cut 2 bases from V and 6 bases from J, with 11 bases between. The CDR3 runs to 14 residues. CDR3 region: CASSITGFTQPQHF. CDR3 in DNA: TGTGCCAGTAGTATAACAGGGTTTACTCAGCCCCAGCATTTT.

The chain joins TRBV5-1 to TRBJ1-2, with 10 positions matching TRBD1. From germline, CDR1 is SGHRS and CDR2 YFSETQ. The CDR3 runs to 15 residues. The ends lost 1 base at V and 6 bases at J; junction bases unmatched: 6. CDR3 sequence: CASSLSTGGANGYTF. The DNA of the CDR3 is TGCGCCAGCAGCTTGTCGACAGGGGGCGCAAATGGCTACACCTTC.

The chain joins TRBV19 to TRBJ1-1; TRBD1 is a possible D gene (5 bases). Germline V gives CDR1 LNHDA, CDR2 SQIVND (reference sequence). The CDR3 loop spans 15 amino acids. The V gene lost 7 bases and the J gene lost 3 bases, with 18 bases spanning the gap. CDR3 protein: CASTTVGGGDTEAFF. The CDR3 region has the DNA TGTGCCAGTACCACCGTGGGCGGGGGGGACACTGAAGCTTTCTTT.